Below are 15 T cell receptor beta chains sequenced from a single sample in a study of cytomegalovirus exposure and HLA in healthy donors. Amplification used 60 Vbeta primers and 13 Jbeta primers. Repertoires were generated with immunoSEQ multiplex PCR, while TCRdb's copy carries only in-frame clones and drops some. The sample lists 150,000 to 200,000 clones; 79% were seen once. Sequencing used PBMCs. These receptors all come from a woman aged 50 to 60 in good health and CMV-seronegative.

The chain combines TRBV2 with TRBJ1-3; a weak D match, TRBD1 (5 bases). The germline CDR1 and CDR2 sequences are SNHLY and FYNNEI. The CDR3 has 15 residues. V was cut by 10 bases and J by 0 bases, with 16 bases left in between. Here the CDR3 DNA reads TGTGCCACCGACTCGGAGGGGCGCTCTGGAAACACCATATATTTT. Its protein is CATDSEGRSGNTIYF.

This clone has just a few counts. The V call is TRBV5-1, the J call TRBJ1-2, with a tentative D call TRBD1 (6 bases). The CDR3 consists of 14 residues. V lost 4 bases and J 6 bases, leaving 16 bases between the germline ends. Germline V gene sequence: CDR1 SGHRS, CDR2 YFSETQ. The CDR3 spells CASSTGHLEDGYTF. CDR3 in DNA: TGCGCCAGCAGCACGGGACATTTGGAGGATGGCTACACCTTC.

The rearrangement links TRBV4-1 to TRBJ1-1; D uncertain. V gave up 0 bases and J gave up 3 bases, with 5 bases separating them. The length of the CDR3 is 13 residues. Germline CDR1 is MGHRA and CDR2 is YSYEKL. CDR3 loop: CASSQEEHTEAFF. DNA for the CDR3: TGCGCCAGCAGCCAAGAAGAGCACACTGAAGCTTTCTTT.

The table lists this clone with a few counts. The chain carries TRBV2 and TRBJ1-4; 7 nucleotides align to TRBD1. CDR1 is SNHLY, CDR2 FYNNEI, per germline. Unmatched junction bases numbered 4, after V lost 4 bases and J lost 11 bases. The CDR3 covers 12 residues. CDR3 sequence (DNA): TGTGCCAGCAGTGGAATGGGACAGAAACTGTTTTTT. This codes for CASSGMGQKLFF. The full variable domain, rest sourced from reference TRBV2 and TRBJ1-4, is EPEVTQTPSHQVTQMGQEVILRCVPISNHLYFYWYRQILGQKVEFLVSFYNNEISEKSEIFDDQFSVERPDGSNFTLKIRSTKLEDSAMYFCASSGMGQKLFFGSGTQLSVL.

The gene calls are TRBV4-1 and TRBJ1-6; 7 bases fit TRBD1. Per the germline V gene, CDR1 is MGHRA and CDR2 is YSYEKL. CDR3 length equals 15 residues. Trimming removed 4 bases from V and 7 bases from J; junction bases left unmatched: 7. CDR3 coding DNA: TGCGCCAGCAGCCTTTACGGGACAGCAAATTCACCCCTCCACTTT. Its protein product is CASSLYGTANSPLHF.

The V and J genes are TRBV25-1 and TRBJ1-2; D remains unclear. V lost 3 bases, J lost 4 bases, and 9 bases lay in between. This CDR3 has 13 amino acids. Germline-derived CDR1 and CDR2 are MGHDK and SYGVNS. The CDR3 coding sequence is TGTGCCAGCAGTGAGGCCCGGAGCTATGGCTACACCTTC. Translating it yields CASSEARSYGYTF.

A few counts support this clone. The gene calls are TRBV5-6 and TRBJ1-5; TRBD1 agrees at 7 bases. From germline, CDR1 is SGHDT and CDR2 YYEEEE. The CDR3 covers 16 residues. V gave up 6 bases and J gave up 4 bases; unmatched junction bases: 13. The CDR3 DNA sequence: TGTGCCAGCACGCAGGGGGGCGGGCGGGTGAATCAGCCCCAGCATTTT. Its translation is CASTQGGGRVNQPQHF.

The J gene is TRBJ2-3, the V gene TRBV5-1, with D tentatively TRBD2 (5 bases). From germline, CDR1 is SGHRS and CDR2 YFSETQ. The CDR3 is 12 residues long. V was trimmed by 3 bases and J by 5 bases, leaving 7 bases between them. In DNA form, the CDR3 reads TGCGCCAGCAGCTCCCGGGGAGATACGCAGTATTTT. Its translation is CASSSRGDTQYF.

Of note for this clone: The junction departs from germline at one end; a sequencing error may be responsible. The chain has TRBV7-9 and TRBJ1-2, with D possibly TRBD1 on 5 matching bases. The germline V gene has CDR1 SEHNR and CDR2 FQNEAQ (reference sequence). The CDR3 totals 14 residues. CDR3 nucleotide sequence: TGTGCCAGCAGCTTAGTGAGCTTAGACAGCTCTGCTTCCTTC. It yields the protein CASSLVSLDSSASF. Filled out from reference TRBV7-9 and TRBJ1-2, the complete variable domain reads DTGVSQNPRHKITKRGQNVTFRCDPISEHNRLYWYRQTLGQGPEFLTYFQNEAQLEKSRLLSDRFSAERPKGSFSTLEIQRTEQGDSAMYLCASSLVSLDSSASFGSGTRLTVV.

This clone was observed once. The J gene is TRBJ1-6, the V gene TRBV18, with a possible D match to TRBD1 (5 bases). The CDR3 sequence is 15 residues long. V was cut by 6 bases and J by 1 base, with 10 bases left in between. Looked up from germline, CDR1 is KGHSH and CDR2 is LQKENI. The CDR3 nucleotides read TGTGCCAGCTCCCCGGCAGGGTCCTATAATTCACCCCTCCACTTT. Amino acid sequence: CASSPAGSYNSPLHF. The entire variable domain, with the rest obtained from reference TRBV18 and TRBJ1-6, is as follows: NAGVMQNPRHLVRRRGQEARLRCSPMKGHSHVYWYRQLPEEGLKFMVYLQKENIIDESGMPKERFSAEFPKEGPSILRIQQVVRGDSAAYFCASSPAGSYNSPLHFGNGTRLTVT.

DNA for the CDR3: TGTGCCAGCAGCCGTTTGACAGGGGGTAATGAAAAACTGTTTTTT. This encodes CASSRLTGGNEKLFF. The chain couples TRBV14 to TRBJ1-4, with 9 bases aligning to TRBD1. The CDR3 extends over 15 amino acids. Germline CDR1 SGHDN, CDR2 FVKESK. V lost 4 bases, J lost 4 bases, and 4 bases stayed unmatched.

The chain joins TRBV28 to TRBJ2-3, with unresolved D. Per germline, CDR1 MDHEN and CDR2 SYDVKM. Deletions cut 10 bases from V and 1 base from J, with 12 bases between. CDR3 size: 13 residues. DNA of the CDR3: TGTGCCACCACCGGCGGAGGCACAGATACGCAGTATTTT. Encoded protein: CATTGGGTDTQYF. The variable domain in full, completed from reference TRBV28 and TRBJ2-3, reads DVKVTQSSRYLVKRTGEKVFLECVQDMDHENMFWYRQDPGLGLRLIYFSYDVKMKEKGDIPEGYSVSREKKERFSLILESASTNQTSMYLCATTGGGTDTQYFGPGTRLTVL.

This clone was detected once. The chain carries TRBV5-1 and TRBJ2-5; TRBD2 matches at 9 bases. This CDR3 has 15 amino acids. CDR1 and CDR2 (germline): SGHRS, YFSETQ. Trimming at V came to 4 bases and at J to 7 bases, leaving 11 bases not matched to a gene. In nucleotides, the CDR3 is TGCGCCAGCAGCGGGATAGCGGGAGATGAGGGGACCCAGTACTTC. It is translated as CASSGIAGDEGTQYF.

This clone showed up just a few times. J is TRBJ1-2 and V is TRBV2; 8 bases are shared with TRBD1. The J segment lost 8 bases and the V segment lost 4 bases, leaving 6 bases of the junction unmatched. CDR1 and CDR2 from the germline V gene are SNHLY and FYNNEI. CDR3 size: 13 residues. CDR3 nucleotides: TGTGCCAGCAGTGTGGGGGACAGGCGCGGCTACACCTTC. It translates to CASSVGDRRGYTF.

The gene calls are TRBV15 and TRBJ2-3; D might be TRBD2 (5 bases). CDR1 is LNHNV, CDR2 YYDKDF, per germline (reference sequence). Trimming shortened V by 0 bases and J by 4 bases, and 11 bases separated the two germline ends. This CDR3 has 15 amino acids. In DNA form, the CDR3 reads TGTGCCACCAGCAGAGAGCGGGTAGACCCAGATACGCAGTATTTT. This encodes CATSRERVDPDTQYF.